This T cell receptor (beta chain) came from a study of blood T cell repertoires in COVID-19. Across the study: The origin of the acute and convalescent COVID-19 samples was the United States, Italy and Spain. PBMCs, B-cell-depleted T cells, or T cells provided the cDNA or gDNA that made up the material.

This clone was counted a few times. Original handling: Reference gene primer amplification yielded estimated nucleated cell counts. Profiled with immunoSEQ multiplex PCR; TCRdb holds only in-frame clones, not every one. The V and J calls and the clone size are those of that table, but D and trimming were determined from the DNA. The sample contains under 95,000 clones, 65% to 90% of which appear only once. In germline, CDR1 is SEHNR, CDR2 FQNEAQ (reference sequence). The length of the CDR3 is 14 residues. Trimming cost V 5 bases and J 0 bases, with 11 bases left between them. Seattle patients were enrolled while actively infected and followed longitudinally.

The J gene is TRBJ2-7, the V gene TRBV7-9; D gene unclear. The sequence was collected from a man aged 50-60 years with COVID-19, enrolled during active disease. Sample: peripheral blood. The CDR3 spells CASSLAENSYEQYF. The CDR3 DNA sequence: TGTGCCAGCAGCCTTGCGGAAAACTCCTACGAGCAGTACTTC.